Below, 22 T cell receptor beta chains from the same sample are listed, as sequenced in a study of blood T cell repertoires in COVID-19. Assay used: immunoSEQ multiplex PCR; TCRdb lists only in-frame clones, some missing. The table records about 130,000 clones, roughly four fifths of them present only once. The sample consisted of peripheral blood. The receptors here all came from a human donor in a cohort sampled during active COVID-19.

The chain couples TRBV19 to TRBJ2-7, with TRBD1 matching 7 bases. This CDR3 has 21 residues. The ends lost 2 bases at V and 4 bases at J; junction bases unmatched: 26. Germline V gives CDR1 LNHDA, CDR2 SQIVND (reference sequence). CDR3 bases: TGTGCCAGTAGTATACAATTCGTATCCGACAGGGAAGGTGGGACCGGTTACGAGCAGTACTTC. Protein product: CASSIQFVSDREGGTGYEQYF.

This clone has a single count. The rearrangement uses TRBV7-9 and TRBJ2-5, with 10 bases fitting TRBD2. The CDR3 consists of 16 residues. The germline V gene has CDR1 SEHNR and CDR2 FQNEAQ (reference sequence). J gave up 0 bases and V 6 bases, and 7 bases lay outside the gene matches. This chain's CDR3 is CASRPLAGAYQETQYF. CDR3 bases: TGTGCCAGCAGGCCTCTAGCGGGGGCGTACCAAGAGACCCAGTACTTC.

The V call is TRBV2, the J call TRBJ2-1; the match to TRBD2 covers 7 bases. The CDR3 runs 16 residues. With 7 bases clipped from V and 4 bases from J, the junction kept 13 bases outside the gene matches. Germline V gene sequence: CDR1 SNHLY, CDR2 FYNNEI. The CDR3 DNA sequence: TGTGCCAGCACTAAAAGACTAGCAGATATATACAATGAGCAGTTCTTC. Translated, it gives CASTKRLADIYNEQFF.

CDR3 loop: CASSYQDRQNQPQHF. The CDR3 nucleotides read TGTGCCAGCAGTTACCAGGACAGGCAAAATCAGCCCCAGCATTTT. The chain uses TRBV6-2 or TRBV6-3 and TRBJ1-5; the match to TRBD1 covers 7 bases. V lost 2 bases and J lost 4; bases outside the gene matches: 5. Germline values: CDR1 MNHEY, CDR2 SVGEGT. This CDR3 has 15 residues.

For the CDR3, the DNA is TGCAGCGTTTTCGTGGTTGAGGCTGAAGCTTTCTTT. Translating it yields CSVFVVEAEAFF. The gene calls are TRBV29-1 and TRBJ1-1; D gene ambiguous. This CDR3 comprises 12 residues. CDR1 and CDR2 from the germline V gene are SQVTM and ANQGSEA. Trimming pared 5 bases from V and 6 bases from J, leaving 13 bases between.

The rearrangement joins TRBV5-6 to TRBJ1-5; D possibly corresponds to TRBD1 (5 bases). The V end lost 4 bases, the J end lost 4 bases, and 18 bases lay between the germline ends. Germline CDR1 reads SGHDT; CDR2 reads YYEEEE. CDR3 size: 16 residues. The CDR3 nucleotides are TGTGCCAGCAGCCTGAGGGGAGGGCGCGGTAATCAGCCCCAGCATTTT. Translating gives CASSLRGGRGNQPQHF.

V is TRBV19 and J is TRBJ2-4; 7 nucleotides line up with TRBD2. The ends lost 3 bases at V and 8 bases at J; junction bases unmatched: 7. Germline V gene lookup returns CDR1 LNHDA and CDR2 SQIVND (reference sequence). The CDR3 covers 14 residues. As DNA, the CDR3 is TGTGCCAGTAGTATTGCGGGGGATAGGGACATTCAGTACTTC. Protein sequence: CASSIAGDRDIQYF. The whole variable domain, remainder taken from reference TRBV19 and TRBJ2-4, is DGGITQSPKYLFRKEGQNVTLSCEQNLNHDAMYWYRQDPGQGLRLIYYSQIVNDFQKGDIAEGYSVSREKKESFPLTVTSAQKNPTAFYLCASSIAGDRDIQYFGAGTRLSVL.

V usage is TRBV2 and J usage is TRBJ1-1, with a possible D match to TRBD1 (6 bases). In germline, CDR1 is SNHLY, CDR2 FYNNEI. This CDR3 region has 17 residues. The V and J ends lost 6 bases and 4 bases respectively, with 24 bases between them. CDR3 nucleotides: TGTGCCAGCAGATTAATGGGACCAGGGGACACAATCACTGAAGCTTTCTTT. Encoded protein: CASRLMGPGDTITEAFF.

This clone was seen just once. The chain carries TRBV12-2 and TRBJ1-2; the table's D gene call, TRBD1, was not cross checked with the DNA. TRBV12-2 is classified as a pseudogene. CDR3 length: 21 amino acids. CDR3 sequence (DNA): TGTGCAAGTCGCTTAGTTGGCTGGGTAGAGGGACAGGAGAGCCAGAGTCAAGGCTACACCTTC. Amino acids: CASRLVGWVEGQESQSQGYTF.

This clone has only a few counts. The chain recombines TRBV7-9 with TRBJ1-1, with TRBD1 identical over 7 bases. The CDR3 has 13 amino acids. With V trimmed by 6 bases and J by 3 bases, 4 bases remained unmatched. CDR1 is SEHNR, CDR2 FQNEAQ, per germline (reference sequence). For the CDR3, the DNA is TGTGCCAGCAGGCGTACAGGGGACACTGAAGCTTTCTTT. It codes for CASRRTGDTEAFF.

J is TRBJ1-4 and V is TRBV5-1; the match to TRBD1 covers 9 bases. This CDR3 region has 16 residues. Unmatched junction bases numbered 4, after V lost 4 bases and J lost 0 bases. CDR1 is SGHRS, CDR2 YFSETQ, per germline. The CDR3 nucleotides read TGCGCCAGCAGCCCCGACAGGGGGGCAACTAATGAAAAACTGTTTTTT. Encoded protein: CASSPDRGATNEKLFF.

Only a few counts were recorded for this clone. For the CDR3, the DNA is TGTGCCAGTACCCCCTATGGTGGACGACAGGGTAGCGGCAATGAGCAGTTCTTC. The encoded protein is CASTPYGGRQGSGNEQFF. This chain connects TRBV19 to TRBJ2-1; weak D call: TRBD1 (7 bases). The CDR3 runs to 18 residues. V lost 7 bases, J lost 6 bases, and 28 bases lay in between. Germline V gene sequence: CDR1 LNHDA, CDR2 SQIVND (reference sequence).

The chain recombines TRBV4-1 with TRBJ2-1, with 9 bases aligning to TRBD2. V was pared by 0 bases and J by 4 bases, with 7 bases of the junction left unmatched. The CDR3 is 17 residues long. Germline values: CDR1 MGHRA, CDR2 YSYEKL. The CDR3 here is CASSQEGSGGPYNEQFF. The CDR3 nucleotides are TGCGCCAGCAGCCAAGAAGGTAGCGGGGGCCCATACAATGAGCAGTTCTTC.

V usage is TRBV5-6 and J usage is TRBJ2-7, with D unresolved. The CDR3 spans 13 residues. The V end lost 0 bases, the J end lost 2 bases, and 6 bases lay between the germline ends. Germline-derived CDR1 and CDR2 are SGHDT and YYEEEE. In nucleotides, the CDR3 is TGTGCCAGCAGCTTGGGACACGCCTACGAGCAGTACTTC. Protein product: CASSLGHAYEQYF.

The genes are TRBV4-1 and TRBJ2-3; 8 nucleotides align to TRBD2. V gave up 5 bases and J gave up 4 bases; unmatched junction bases: 5. CDR1 MGHRA and CDR2 YSYEKL come from the germline V gene. CDR3 size: 14 residues. CDR3 in amino acids: CASSAGGDADTQYF. The CDR3 region has the DNA TGCGCCAGCAGCGCGGGGGGTGATGCAGATACGCAGTATTTT.

This chain connects TRBV4-1 to TRBJ1-6; 10 bases line up with TRBD1. Trimming at V came to 3 bases and at J to 13 bases, leaving 12 bases not matched to a gene. Germline CDR1 is MGHRA and CDR2 is YSYEKL. The CDR3 spans 16 residues. CDR3 sequence: CASSQHGTGDPLPLHF. As DNA, the CDR3 is TGCGCCAGCAGCCAGCACGGGACAGGGGACCCCCTTCCCCTCCACTTT.

The chain employs TRBV5-5 and TRBJ2-7; 8 nucleotides align to TRBD1. This CDR3 comprises 16 residues. Losses at the gene ends were 4 bases for V and 1 base for J; bases not matched to a gene: 10. Germline CDR1 reads SGHKS; CDR2 reads YYEKEE (reference sequence). CDR3 loop: CASSRWTGPLSYEQYF. The CDR3 bases are TGTGCCAGCAGCAGGTGGACAGGGCCCCTTTCCTACGAGCAGTACTTC.

The V gene is TRBV6-5, the J gene TRBJ2-7; TRBD1 matches 7 bases. The ends lost 2 bases at V and 2 bases at J; junction bases unmatched: 6. Germline V gene lookup returns CDR1 MNHEY and CDR2 SVGAGI. CDR3 length equals 15 residues. The DNA of the CDR3 is TGTGCCAGCAGTTACAAGGGGACAGCAACCTACGAGCAGTACTTC. This sequence encodes CASSYKGTATYEQYF.

This chain joins TRBV3-1 (or the pseudogene TRBV3-2) and TRBJ1-1; D not certain. Germline values: CDR1 LGHDT, CDR2 YNNKEL (reference sequence). The CDR3 spans 14 residues. The V and J ends lost 6 bases and 1 base respectively, with 12 bases between them. The CDR3 sequence: CASSPSQSNTEAFF. CDR3 sequence (DNA): TGTGCCAGCAGTCCGAGCCAATCGAACACTGAAGCTTTCTTT.

The V and J genes are TRBV22-1 and TRBJ2-1; the tabulated D call, TRBD2, remains unverified against the DNA. TRBV22-1 is described as a pseudogene. This CDR3 is 14 amino acids long. The CDR3 is CPGSAPGSYNEQFF. In DNA form, the CDR3 reads TGTCCTGGGAGCGCACCGGGTTCCTACAATGAGCAGTTCTTC.

This clone has only a few counts. V is TRBV7-9 and J is TRBJ2-7; 7 positions match TRBD1. The CDR3 spans 15 residues. The ends lost 5 bases at V and 2 bases at J; junction bases unmatched: 9. CDR1 and CDR2 (germline): SEHNR, FQNEAQ (reference sequence). As DNA, the CDR3 is TGTGCCAGCAGCCCGCCGGGACAGAAAACCTACGAGCAGTACTTC. This encodes CASSPPGQKTYEQYF.

This rearrangement joins TRBV7-9 to TRBJ1-1; perhaps TRBD1 as D (6 bases). Germline V gene sequence: CDR1 SEHNR, CDR2 FQNEAQ (reference sequence). Trimming stripped 6 bases from V and 1 base from J, with 18 bases between. CDR3 length equals 16 residues. The CDR3 DNA reads TGTGCCAGCAGAGCTAGGTGGGGGCCTACGAACACTGAAGCTTTCTTT. It specifies CASRARWGPTNTEAFF.